A single sample is the source of the 16 T cell receptor beta chains below, sequenced in a study of T cell clonality in common variable immunodeficiency (dated by TCRdb to 2014 to 2015). The library came from the immunoSEQ multiplex PCR assay. Not all clones reach the TCRdb copy of this immuneACCESS table, which keeps in-frame sequences only. Checked studies attribute under half of the gap to unresolved V genes and leave the rest unexplained. The data for this sample show about 52,000 clones, each detected more than once. The ten top clones hold about 2% of the sample. Sequencing used peripheral blood mononuclear cells. All receptors derive from a person aged 18-70 years in good health.

This clone was counted between two and nine times. CDR3 loop: CASSRETGLGQPQYF. The DNA read from the CDR3 is TGTGCCAGCAGTCGCGAGACAGGGCTGGGTCAGCCG. The V call is TRBV7-2, the J call TRBJ2-3; 7 positions agree with TRBD1. The read ends 3 residues early relative to the CDR3; the germline J gene fills the gap. The germline V gene has CDR1 SGHTA and CDR2 FQGNSA. The CDR3 has 15 amino acids.

This clone was seen repeatedly, ten times or more. The read stops 3 residues short of the end of the CDR3; the missing end is completed from the germline J gene. This chain joins TRBV20-1 and TRBJ2-1, with D uncertain. The CDR3 is 13 amino acids. Germline V gives CDR1 DFQATT, CDR2 SNEGSKA (reference sequence). V was trimmed by 1 base and J by 4 bases, leaving 8 bases between them. The CDR3 is CSARALLYNEQFF. The part of the CDR3 DNA that was read is TGCAGTGCTAGAGCACTACTGTACAATGAG.

In its sample, this clone was seen many times. From the germline J gene comes the end of the CDR3, since the read stops 3 residues before it. The chain employs TRBV19 and TRBJ1-6, with a possible D match to TRBD1 (5 bases). The CDR3 covers 15 residues. Deletions cut 1 base from V and 3 bases from J, with 7 bases between. Germline V gene lookup returns CDR1 LNHDA and CDR2 SQIVND (reference sequence). The covered CDR3 bases are TGTGCCAGTAGTATAGCAGGGATCTATAATTCACCC. Its protein is CASSIAGIYNSP. The whole CDR3 protein reads CASSIAGIYNSPLHF.

This clone was seen repeatedly, ten times or more. This chain's CDR3 is CASSVRDSKNTEAFF. CDR3 DNA (partial): TGCGCCAGCAGCGTCCGGGACAGCAAAAACACTGAA. The J gene is TRBJ1-1, the V gene TRBV5-1; 7 positions agree with TRBD1. The missing CDR3 end, 3 residues past where the read stops, is filled in from the germline J gene. The germline V gene encodes CDR1 SGHRS and CDR2 YFSETQ. J was trimmed by 2 bases and V by 4 bases; bases with no gene match: 8. The CDR3 sequence is 15 residues long.

This clone has a count of ten or more. The sequence runs out 3 residues before the end of the CDR3; the remainder is reconstructed from the germline J gene. The chain joins TRBV5-1 to TRBJ2-2, with 9 nucleotides matching TRBD1. The CDR3 is 16 residues long. Germline loops: CDR1 SGHRS, CDR2 YFSETQ. Germline trimming cut 4 bases from V and 7 bases from J; bases unmatched to any gene: 11. CDR3 DNA, as far as it was read: TGCGCCAGCAGCGAAGCCGGGACAGGGAGTGGCGGGGAG. Translating it yields CASSEAGTGSGGE. The whole CDR3 reads CASSEAGTGSGGELFF.

In this sample, this clone turned up many times. The sequence runs out 3 residues before the end of the CDR3; the remainder is reconstructed from the germline J gene. The V call is TRBV20-1, the J call TRBJ2-1; 13 bases line up with TRBD2. CDR1 is DFQATT, CDR2 SNEGSKA, per germline (reference sequence). Germline trimming cut 6 bases from V and 6 bases from J; bases unmatched to any gene: 8. There are 15 residues in the CDR3. Here the CDR3 reads CSAQVTSGGGNEQFF. The CDR3 bases that were read are TGCAGTGCCCAGGTCACTAGCGGGGGGGGCAATGAG.

The sample holds many counts of this clone. Read coverage stops 3 residues before the CDR3 terminus; the germline J gene supplies the remainder. The chain links TRBV20-1 to TRBJ2-5, with unresolved D. The V and J ends lost 3 bases and 5 bases respectively, with 13 bases between them. CDR3 size: 13 residues. Germline V lookup: CDR1 DFQATT, CDR2 SNEGSKA (reference sequence). The DNA read from the CDR3 is TGCAGTGCTAGGACTTCCCTGACCGAGACC. As protein: CSARTSLTET. The full CDR3 reads CSARTSLTETQYF.

This clone showed up many times. The CDR3 end is not reached by the read, which stops 3 residues before it; the germline J gene fills it in. The chain has TRBV20-1 and TRBJ2-3, with 9 bases identical to TRBD1. With 5 bases clipped from V and 3 bases from J, the junction kept 6 bases outside the gene matches. The CDR3 covers 14 residues. Germline values: CDR1 DFQATT, CDR2 SNEGSKA (reference sequence). This CDR3 reads CSASPGQGTDTQYF. The sequenced part of the CDR3 DNA is TGCAGTGCTTCCCCGGGACAGGGTACAGATACG.

This clone has ten or more counts. An end of the junction differs from the germline gene, which may be a read error. The read ends 3 residues before the CDR3 terminus; that terminus is restored from the germline J gene. This chain connects TRBV7-7 to TRBJ2-1; 7 positions match TRBD2. Germline CDR1 is SSHAT and CDR2 is FNYEAQ (reference sequence). CDR3 size: 16 residues. CDR3 bases read: TGTGCTAGCAGCTTAGGGGTCAGCGGGGCGGGCTATGAG. It is translated as CASSLGVSGAGYE. The entire CDR3 sequence reads CASSLGVSGAGYEQFF.

This clone has at least ten counts. Read sequence stops 3 residues before the CDR3 end, and the germline J gene provides the missing end. The chain has TRBV7-2 and TRBJ2-7; no clear D gene. Trimming took off 5 bases at V and 3 bases at J, with 8 bases between the two ends. This CDR3 has 12 amino acids. The germline CDR1 and CDR2 sequences are SGHTA and FQGNSA. The CDR3 sequence: CASSLYIYEQYF. The part of the CDR3 DNA that was read is TGTGCCAGCAGCCTATATATCTACGAG.

This clone was detected many times. Read data end 3 residues before the CDR3 end; the end is taken from the germline J gene. The rearrangement links TRBV10-1 to TRBJ1-6, with TRBD1 as a possible D gene (5 bases). Trimming removed 4 bases from V and 10 bases from J, with 11 bases in between. The CDR3 has 13 residues. The V gene's germline CDR1 is WNHNN and CDR2 SYGVQD (reference sequence). The sequenced CDR3 bases are TGCGCCAGCAGTGGGGGGGACGGATCACCC. Protein: CASSGGDGSP. The entire CDR3 protein is CASSGGDGSPLHF.

This clone was counted many times. The read halts 3 residues ahead of the CDR3 end, with the missing end drawn from the germline J gene. The gene calls are TRBV5-1 and TRBJ2-2, with TRBD2 matching 10 bases. Losses at the gene ends were 4 bases for V and 2 bases for J; bases not matched to a gene: 5. Germline V lookup: CDR1 SGHRS, CDR2 YFSETQ. The CDR3 totals 16 residues. The part of the CDR3 DNA that was read is TGCGCCAGCAGCCCCTGGACTAGCGGAAACACCGGGGAG. Its translation is CASSPWTSGNTGE. The entire CDR3 sequence reads CASSPWTSGNTGELFF.

In the case of this clone: The read finishes 3 residues shy of the CDR3 end, and the germline J gene is used to complete it. J is TRBJ1-6 and V is TRBV5-1, with 7 nucleotides matching TRBD1. The CDR3 is made up of 15 amino acids. Germline assignment: CDR1 SGHRS and CDR2 YFSETQ. Trimming at V came to 4 bases and at J to 6 bases, leaving 7 bases not matched to a gene. The CDR3 bases that were read are TGCGCCAGCAGCCCCACAGGGGAATCTAATTCACCC. Translated, it gives CASSPTGESNSP. In full, the CDR3 is CASSPTGESNSPLHF.

This clone was counted only a few times. CDR3 in amino acids: CASSRGSRTYEQYF. CDR3 DNA (partial): TGTGCCAGCAGCCGGGGGTCCCGAACCTACGAG. The chain employs TRBV11-2 and TRBJ2-7; the D gene is possibly TRBD2 (6 bases). The read ends 3 residues early relative to the CDR3; the germline J gene fills the gap. The CDR3 covers 14 residues. Germline V gene data show CDR1 as SGHAT and CDR2 as FQNNGV. Trimming took off 5 bases at V and 2 bases at J, with 13 bases between the two ends.

This clone was counted at least ten times. The read terminates 3 residues ahead of where the CDR3 ends, so the germline J gene completes it. The chain employs TRBV5-1 and TRBJ2-1, with 9 bases identical to TRBD1. Unmatched junction bases numbered 18, after V lost 3 bases and J lost 5 bases. Germline V CDR1 and CDR2: SGHRS, YFSETQ. The length of the CDR3 is 19 residues. The CDR3 sequence is CASSSRRGQGGITDNEQFF. The DNA read from the CDR3 is TGCGCCAGCAGCTCGCGGCGGGGACAGGGAGGGATTACGGACAATGAG.

This clone was seen repeatedly, ten times or more. The read terminates 3 residues ahead of where the CDR3 ends, so the germline J gene completes it. The rearrangement links TRBV20-1 to TRBJ2-1; the D gene is possibly TRBD1 (6 bases). Germline-derived CDR1 and CDR2 are DFQATT and SNEGSKA (reference sequence). The CDR3 contains 17 residues. The V gene lost 1 base and the J gene lost 1 base, with 17 bases spanning the gap. CDR3 DNA (partial): TGCAGTGCTAGAGTGCCATCCGGCAGGGGTTCCTACAATGAG. This gives the protein CSARVPSGRGSYNE. The whole CDR3 sequence reads CSARVPSGRGSYNEQFF.